The rows below give T cell receptor beta chains drawn from one sample of a study of molecular identifiers for immune sequencing clone quantification. TCRdb redid the calling of the PCR reads with MiXCR, one entry per CDR3 protein. Counted here are around 470,000 distinct CDR3 sequences, over 20% occurring once; the ten biggest clones make up 0.7% to 1%. Sequenced sample: naive CD8+ T cells from blood, with Jurkat cell RNA spiked in. Receptors originate from a human donor in good health. Some libraries in this study had Jurkat cell RNA spiked in. The CDR3 runs from the conserved cysteine through the conserved F or W. Fields, in order: J gene, CDR3 length, V gene, clone size, D gene, CDR3 protein, CDR3 DNA. The D gene is left open where the match is weak. Some rows mark clone size as missing; the rest say once, few, many or name a class of expanded clone.

TRBJ2-7 | 14 | TRBV2 | few | . | CASSGGRASYEQYF | TGTGCCAGCAGTGGAGGCAGGGCATCCTACGAGCAGTACTTC
TRBJ1-4 | 15 | TRBV2 | . | TRBD1 | CASRVIGQGFEKLFF | TGTGCCAGCAGGGTTATCGGACAGGGGTTCGAAAAACTGTTTTTT
TRBJ1-2 | 14 | TRBV6-2/TRBV6-3 | . | . | CASSYSPGGDGYTF | TGTGCCAGCAGTTACTCGCCGGGGGGTGATGGCTACACCTTC
TRBJ2-7 | 13 | TRBV20-1 | few | TRBD1 | CSARDPTGGEQYF | TGCAGTGCTAGAGACCCTACAGGGGGCGAGCAGTACTTC
TRBJ2-7 | 14 | TRBV4-3 | many | TRBD2 | CASSQAGGSYEQYF | TGTGCCAGCAGCCAAGCGGGGGGGTCCTACGAGCAGTACTTC
TRBJ2-7 | 11 | TRBV28 | many | . | CASTDTYEQYF | TGTGCCAGCACCGACACCTACGAGCAGTACTTC
TRBJ1-3 | 14 | TRBV25-1 | . | . | CASSRDNSGNTIYF | TGTGCCAGCAGCAGGGATAACTCTGGAAACACCATATATTTT
TRBJ2-3 | 16 | TRBV28 | many | . | CASSRPRGTGTDTQYF | TGTGCCAGCAGTCGCCCACGGGGGACTGGCACAGATACGCAGTATTTT
TRBJ2-7 | 14 | TRBV7-9 | many | . | CASSLGRPGTEQYF | TGTGCCAGCTCGTTGGGGCGGCCCGGGACCGAGCAGTACTTC
TRBJ1-2 | 13 | TRBV27 | . | . | CASSPFRGDGYTF | TGTGCCAGCAGCCCTTTCAGGGGAGATGGCTACACCTTC
TRBJ2-1 | 14 | TRBV11-3 | . | . | CASSAFPGHNEQFF | TGTGCCAGCAGCGCATTCCCGGGTCACAATGAGCAGTTCTTC
TRBJ2-3 | 13 | TRBV2 | many | . | CASSEYDTDTQYF | TGTGCCAGCAGTGAATACGACACAGATACGCAGTATTTT
TRBJ2-3 | 14 | TRBV20-1 | . | TRBD2 | CSVKYSGSLDTQYF | TGCAGTGTCAAATATAGCGGGAGTTTAGATACGCAGTATTTT
TRBJ1-6 | 14 | TRBV7-9 | . | . | CASSLSDYNSPLHF | TGTGCCAGCAGCTTATCAGACTATAATTCACCCCTCCACTTT
TRBJ1-1 | 13 | TRBV6-2/TRBV6-3 | many | . | CASSGRSNTEAFF | TGTGCCAGCAGCGGACGGAGTAACACTGAAGCTTTCTTT
TRBJ2-7 | 14 | TRBV6-6 | many | TRBD1 | CASSYVGQAYEQYF | TGTGCCAGCAGTTACGTTGGACAGGCCTACGAGCAGTACTTC
TRBJ1-1 | 12 | TRBV4-1 | many | . | CASSQVGTEAFF | TGCGCCAGCAGCCAAGTAGGCACTGAAGCTTTCTTT
TRBJ1-4 | 16 | TRBV4-3 | few | . | CASSQQGPRTNEKLFF | TGCGCCAGCAGCCAGCAAGGCCCGAGGACTAATGAAAAACTGTTTTTT
TRBJ2-2 | 16 | TRBV6-5 | many | TRBD2 | CASSYGGRTNSGELFF | TGTGCCAGCAGTTACGGCGGGAGAACGAACAGCGGGGAGCTGTTTTTT
TRBJ2-7 | 12 | TRBV30 | . | TRBD1 | CAWSGDSYEQYF | TGTGCCTGGAGTGGGGACAGCTACGAGCAGTACTTC
TRBJ1-1 | 15 | TRBV28 | . | . | CASSPPGDAIAEAFF | TGTGCCAGCAGTCCCCCGGGGGATGCGATCGCTGAAGCTTTCTTT
TRBJ2-7 | 10 | TRBV18 | many | TRBD1 | CAKTGGPPYF | TGTGCCAAAACAGGGGGCCCCCCGTACTTC
TRBJ2-5 | 15 | TRBV11-2 | . | . | CASSLVWGIQETQYF | TGTGCCAGCAGCTTAGTTTGGGGGATCCAAGAGACCCAGTACTTC
TRBJ2-2 | 13 | TRBV29-1 | many | . | CSVESQNTGELFF | TGCAGCGTTGAAAGTCAGAACACCGGGGAGCTGTTTTTT
TRBJ2-1 | 17 | TRBV4-3 | . | TRBD2 | CAGSQDNDLAGYNEQFF | TGCGCCGGCAGCCAAGATAATGACCTAGCGGGGTACAATGAGCAGTTCTTC
TRBJ2-6 | 17 | TRBV3-1 | . | TRBD2 | CASSRGLARFGANVLTF | TGTGCCAGCAGCAGGGGACTAGCGCGCTTTGGGGCCAACGTCCTGACTTTC
TRBJ2-5 | 13 | TRBV5-1 | many | TRBD2 | CASSRGGQETQYF | TGCGCCAGCAGTCGGGGGGGCCAAGAGACCCAGTACTTC
TRBJ2-7 | 13 | TRBV27 | few | . | CASSFSRGYEQYF | TGTGCCAGCAGTTTCTCCAGGGGTTACGAGCAGTACTTC
TRBJ2-1 | 13 | TRBV7-8 | many | . | CASSLFQGGEQFF | TGTGCCAGCAGCTTATTCCAAGGGGGTGAGCAGTTCTTC